The 14 T cell receptor beta chains in this list originate from one sample, sequenced in a study of cytomegalovirus exposure and HLA in healthy donors. This PCR relied on a set of 60 Vbeta primers and 13 Jbeta primers. Libraries were prepared by immunoSEQ multiplex PCR; TCRdb keeps only in-frame clonotypes and omits some of them. This sample's table has about 200,000 clones. The sample taken for sequencing was PBMCs. The receptors were sampled from a boy aged 10-17 years in good health and CMV-seronegative.

The gene calls are TRBV28 and TRBJ2-1; perhaps TRBD1 as D (6 bases). Germline V CDR1 and CDR2: MDHEN, SYDVKM. V was trimmed by 2 bases and J by 7 bases, leaving 15 bases between them. This CDR3 has 15 residues. CDR3: CASSLRRQVSNEQFF. CDR3 nucleotide sequence: TGTGCCAGCAGTTTAAGGAGACAGGTCTCGAATGAGCAGTTCTTC.

The rearrangement uses TRBV7-2 and TRBJ2-7; 9 bases line up with TRBD2. The CDR3 has 15 residues. CDR1 is SGHTA and CDR2 is FQGNSA in the germline V gene. Losses at the gene ends were 4 bases for V and 2 bases for J; bases not matched to a gene: 6. The CDR3 region is CASSWGTSRTYEQYF. The CDR3 coding sequence is TGTGCCAGCAGCTGGGGGACTAGCCGGACCTACGAGCAGTACTTC.

The chain recombines TRBV27 with TRBJ1-1; 8 bases are shared with TRBD1. Germline lookup yields CDR1 MNHEY and CDR2 SMNVEV (reference sequence). After removal of 6 bases from V and 2 bases from J, the junction contained 5 bases not matched to a gene. This CDR3 is built from 14 residues. The CDR3 bases are TGTGCCAGCAGACAAGGACAGGGCAACACTGAAGCTTTCTTT. Translating it yields CASRQGQGNTEAFF.

Concerning this clone: The sample holds other DNA sequences that translate to the same CDR3. The gene calls are TRBV6-1 and TRBJ2-1, with 10 bases that match TRBD1. CDR1 MNHNS and CDR2 SASEGT come from the germline V gene. The CDR3 consists of 13 residues. V shed 6 bases, J shed 5 bases, and the junction held 1 base outside the gene matches. The chain's CDR3 is CASSDRGHNEQFF. The CDR3 DNA reads TGTGCCAGCAGCGACAGGGGGCACAATGAGCAGTTCTTC.

The chain combines TRBV11-2 with TRBJ1-2; D not certain. CDR1 is SGHAT, CDR2 FQNNGV, per germline. The CDR3 sequence is 13 residues long. Trimming pared 5 bases from V and 4 bases from J, leaving 11 bases between. Here the CDR3 reads CASSGAAGYGYTF. In DNA, the CDR3 is TGTGCCAGCAGCGGAGCGGCAGGCTATGGCTACACCTTC. Supplemented by reference TRBV11-2 and TRBJ1-2, the full variable domain reads EAGVAQSPRYKIIEKRQSVAFWCNPISGHATLYWYQQILGQGPKLLIQFQNNGVVDDSQLPKDRFSAERLKGVDSTLKIQPAKLEDSAVYLCASSGAAGYGYTFGSGTRLTVV.

The chain combines TRBV27 with TRBJ2-1, with 9 bases identical to TRBD2. The V gene end was trimmed by 5 bases and the J gene end by 6 bases; junction bases not matched to a gene: 11. Germline CDR1 MNHEY, CDR2 SMNVEV (reference sequence). The CDR3 totals 16 residues. CDR3 sequence (DNA): TGTGCCAGCAGTGGACCTGGACTAGCGACCGTCAATGAGCAGTTCTTC. Its protein is CASSGPGLATVNEQFF.

The chain is built from TRBV7-9 and TRBJ2-3; D not certain. The CDR3 is 14 amino acids. From germline, CDR1 is SEHNR and CDR2 FQNEAQ (reference sequence). The V gene lost 5 bases and the J gene lost 5 bases, with 14 bases spanning the gap. CDR3 residues: CASSVILPGDTQYF. CDR3 nucleotide sequence: TGTGCCAGCAGCGTTATCCTTCCGGGAGATACGCAGTATTTT.

The gene calls are TRBV4-1 and TRBJ1-5; 7 bases map to TRBD1. Losses at the gene ends were 1 base for V and 2 bases for J; bases not matched to a gene: 2. Per germline, CDR1 MGHRA and CDR2 YSYEKL. The CDR3 is 15 amino acids. The DNA for the CDR3 is TGCGCCAGCAGCCAAGTCGGACAGGGCAATCAGCCCCAGCATTTT. This gives the protein CASSQVGQGNQPQHF.

Here the CDR3 reads CASSPGQGLVQPQHF. The CDR3 DNA is TGTGCCAGCTCACCAGGACAGGGGTTAGTTCAGCCCCAGCATTTT. The rearrangement uses TRBV18 and TRBJ1-5, with 9 bases aligning to TRBD1. The germline V gene has CDR1 KGHSH and CDR2 LQKENI. The CDR3 has 15 residues. The ends lost 2 bases at V and 6 bases at J; junction bases unmatched: 5.

The rearrangement uses TRBV7-6 and TRBJ2-7; TRBD1 matches at 9 bases. The CDR3 has 15 residues. After removal of 5 bases from V and 1 base from J, the junction contained 6 bases not matched to a gene. CDR1 and CDR2 (germline): SGHVS, FNYEAQ. The chain's CDR3 is CASSKTGGASYEQYF. The CDR3 bases are TGTGCCAGCAGCAAAACAGGGGGCGCTTCCTACGAGCAGTACTTC.

CDR3 protein: CASTPGRGGDEQFF. CDR3 sequence (DNA): TGTGCCAGCACCCCCGGGCGGGGGGGCGATGAGCAGTTCTTC. The chain couples TRBV7-9 to TRBJ2-1, with 9 bases identical to TRBD2. Per the germline V gene, CDR1 is SEHNR and CDR2 is FQNEAQ (reference sequence). The CDR3 runs 14 residues. V shed 7 bases, J shed 8 bases, and the junction held 9 bases outside the gene matches.

The rearrangement links TRBV4-3 to TRBJ2-3; 8 bases agree with TRBD2. The germline V gene encodes CDR1 LGHNA and CDR2 YSLEER. Trimming took 1 base from V and 0 from J; bases not matched to a gene: 0. The CDR3 runs to 15 residues. In DNA, the CDR3 is TGCGCCAGCAGCCAAGCGGGGGGGAGCACAGATACGCAGTATTTT. Its protein is CASSQAGGSTDTQYF.

The chain is built from TRBV6-5 and TRBJ1-2, with D hard to call. This CDR3 region has 15 residues. The germline V gene has CDR1 MNHEY and CDR2 SVGAGI. Trimming pared 0 bases from V and 8 bases from J, leaving 16 bases between. The CDR3 is CASSYSWAPGSGYTF. Written as DNA, the CDR3 is TGTGCCAGCAGTTACTCGTGGGCCCCCGGCTCGGGCTACACCTTC.

J is TRBJ2-7 and V is TRBV4-3; D remains unclear. Germline V gene lookup returns CDR1 LGHNA and CDR2 YSLEER. Trimming removed 0 bases at V and 4 bases at J, with 13 bases between. The CDR3 has 15 amino acids. The CDR3 DNA reads as TGCGCCAGCAGCCAAGAGTCCGGGTTGGTGTACGAGCAGTACTTC. Residues: CASSQESGLVYEQYF.